A selection of T cell receptor beta chains follows, all from one sample in a study of blood T cell repertoires in COVID-19. Clones were sequenced by immunoSEQ multiplex PCR, and TCRdb holds only the in-frame ones, with some missing. The table lists about 230,000 clones, approximately 84% of them singletons, with approximately 10% in the top ten. Sequenced sample: peripheral blood. The receptors here all came from a man aged 50 or older with COVID-19, enrolled during active disease. Each CDR3 is given with its conserved first and last residue. The D gene is left open where the match is weak. Not all rows give a size; the values are once, few, many and, for expanded clones, a class.

v_call: TRBV5-1
j_call: TRBJ2-7
d_call: -
clone_size: -
cdr3_nt: TGCGCCAGCAGCTTGGAAGGACAGTACTCCTACGAGCAGTACTTC
cdr3_aa: CASSLEGQYSYEQYF

v_call: TRBV2
j_call: TRBJ2-1
d_call: TRBD2
clone_size: -
cdr3_nt: TGTGCCAGCAGTGAAAGGCCTAGCGGGGGAGTCTTC
cdr3_aa: CASSERPSGGVF

v_call: TRBV19
j_call: TRBJ1-6
d_call: -
clone_size: -
cdr3_nt: TGTGCCAGTAGAACTAAGGCCCTCAATTCACCCCTCCACTTT
cdr3_aa: CASRTKALNSPLHF

v_call: TRBV6-5
j_call: TRBJ1-5
d_call: TRBD1
clone_size: -
cdr3_nt: TGTGCCAGCAGTTCCAACACAGGGGGGGGTCAGCCCCAGCATTTT
cdr3_aa: CASSSNTGGGQPQHF

v_call: TRBV11-2
j_call: TRBJ2-3
d_call: -
clone_size: -
cdr3_nt: TGTGCCAGCAGCTTAGATCTCACCCGCGGTCGGGATACGCAGTATTTT
cdr3_aa: CASSLDLTRGRDTQYF

v_call: TRBV7-2
j_call: TRBJ2-7
d_call: TRBD1
clone_size: few
cdr3_nt: TGTGCCAGCAGCTTAGCCGGGACAGGGAAGGGCGAGCAGTACTTC
cdr3_aa: CASSLAGTGKGEQYF

v_call: TRBV6-6
j_call: TRBJ1-2
d_call: -
clone_size: -
cdr3_nt: TGTGCCAGCAGCCCTTTGGGGGGGGATGGCTACACCTTC
cdr3_aa: CASSPLGGDGYTF

v_call: TRBV5-5
j_call: TRBJ2-3
d_call: TRBD1
clone_size: once
cdr3_nt: TGTGCCAGCAGCTTGGTTCTCACAGGCCAGGGGGGCACAGATACGCAGTATTTT
cdr3_aa: CASSLVLTGQGGTDTQYF

v_call: TRBV4-1
j_call: TRBJ2-5
d_call: TRBD2
clone_size: once
cdr3_nt: TGCGCCAGCAGCCAAGAAAGGGGACTAGCGGGAGTCGGGGAGACCCAGTACTTC
cdr3_aa: CASSQERGLAGVGETQYF

v_call: TRBV4-3
j_call: TRBJ2-3
d_call: TRBD2
clone_size: -
cdr3_nt: TGCGCCAGCAGCCAAGATCCCCCGGGGGGATATACAGATACGCAGTATTTT
cdr3_aa: CASSQDPPGGYTDTQYF

v_call: TRBV5-1
j_call: TRBJ2-5
d_call: -
clone_size: -
cdr3_nt: TGCGCCAGCAGCTTGGAGCCTAGCGATCCCTATCAAGAGACCCAGTACTTC
cdr3_aa: CASSLEPSDPYQETQYF

v_call: TRBV5-1
j_call: TRBJ1-2
d_call: -
clone_size: -
cdr3_nt: TGCGCCAGCAGCTCGACAACCGCCTTGGAAGGCTACACCTTC
cdr3_aa: CASSSTTALEGYTF

v_call: TRBV19
j_call: TRBJ2-2
d_call: TRBD2
clone_size: once
cdr3_nt: TGTGCCAGTAGTAACCTAGCGGGAGGGCCAGTTCGTACCGGGGAGCTGTTTTTT
cdr3_aa: CASSNLAGGPVRTGELFF

v_call: TRBV2
j_call: TRBJ1-5
d_call: TRBD1
clone_size: -
cdr3_nt: TGTGCCAGCATGACAGGGGTTCATCAGCCCCAGCATTTT
cdr3_aa: CASMTGVHQPQHF

v_call: TRBV9
j_call: TRBJ2-7
d_call: TRBD2
clone_size: few
cdr3_nt: TGTGCCAGCAGCGTACGAGCGGGGGAGACCTACGAGCAGTACTTC
cdr3_aa: CASSVRAGETYEQYF

v_call: TRBV10-3
j_call: TRBJ2-3
d_call: TRBD2
clone_size: -
cdr3_nt: TGTGCCACCGAACTAGCGGGAGTGGGAGATACGCAGTATTTT
cdr3_aa: CATELAGVGDTQYF

v_call: TRBV20-1
j_call: TRBJ2-2
d_call: -
clone_size: -
cdr3_nt: TGCAGTGCTAGCAGGGCCGGGGAGCTGTTTTTT
cdr3_aa: CSASRAGELFF

v_call: TRBV5-6
j_call: TRBJ1-2
d_call: -
clone_size: -
cdr3_nt: TGTGCCAGCAGCTTGGGATCGGGGTTTCGTGGCTACACCTTC
cdr3_aa: CASSLGSGFRGYTF

v_call: TRBV25-1
j_call: TRBJ2-7
d_call: TRBD1
clone_size: -
cdr3_nt: TGTGCCAGCAGTGAAAGGCGGGGACAGGGCTACGAGCAGTACTTC
cdr3_aa: CASSERRGQGYEQYF

v_call: TRBV27
j_call: TRBJ2-7
d_call: TRBD2
clone_size: -
cdr3_nt: TGTGCCAGCAGGTGGACTAGGACCTCTTACGAGCAGTACTTC
cdr3_aa: CASRWTRTSYEQYF

v_call: TRBV6-5
j_call: TRBJ2-6
d_call: -
clone_size: -
cdr3_nt: TGTGCCAGCTTTCGCTATGGGGCCAACGTCCTGACTTTC
cdr3_aa: CASFRYGANVLTF

v_call: TRBV14
j_call: TRBJ1-2
d_call: -
clone_size: -
cdr3_nt: TGTGCCAGCAGCCAAGATCAGCGGGGTTTGGGTGGCTACACCTTC
cdr3_aa: CASSQDQRGLGGYTF

v_call: TRBV18
j_call: TRBJ2-4
d_call: -
clone_size: -
cdr3_nt: TGTGCCAGCTCTCCCCTCCGGGACATTCTGGGAAACATTCAGTACTTC
cdr3_aa: CASSPLRDILGNIQYF

v_call: TRBV10-1
j_call: TRBJ2-7
d_call: -
clone_size: -
cdr3_nt: TGCGCCAGCGGGGGCCCCTCTGGCGAGCAGTACTTC
cdr3_aa: CASGGPSGEQYF

v_call: TRBV7-3
j_call: TRBJ2-7
d_call: TRBD1
clone_size: -
cdr3_nt: TGTGCCAGCAGCTTAACCGGGACAGAATACTACGAGCAGTACTTC
cdr3_aa: CASSLTGTEYYEQYF

v_call: TRBV28
j_call: TRBJ2-1
d_call: TRBD2
clone_size: -
cdr3_nt: TGTGCCAGCAGTTTACCTAGCGGGAGAGCTTACAATGAGCAGTTCTTC
cdr3_aa: CASSLPSGRAYNEQFF

v_call: TRBV7-6
j_call: TRBJ2-3
d_call: TRBD1
clone_size: many
cdr3_nt: TGTGCCAGCAGCCCGGGTCCAGGGGGACCTGGGGATACGCAGTATTTT
cdr3_aa: CASSPGPGGPGDTQYF

v_call: TRBV7-2
j_call: TRBJ1-1
d_call: -
clone_size: -
cdr3_nt: TGTGCCAGCAGCTTAGGAGGGTCCCCGCGTGAAGCTTTCTTT
cdr3_aa: CASSLGGSPREAFF

v_call: TRBV10-3
j_call: TRBJ2-1
d_call: -
clone_size: -
cdr3_nt: TGTGCCATCAATACAGGGACACCCATCTACAATGAGCAGTTCTTC
cdr3_aa: CAINTGTPIYNEQFF